This T cell receptor beta chain emerged from a study of T-cell reconstitution after alpha-beta-depleted transplantation in children. The TCRbeta library incorporated unique molecular identifiers. Via MiXCR, TCRdb re-called the PCR reads, giving one row per CDR3 protein. The data contain about 440,000 distinct CDR3 sequences, approximately 41% of them singletons. Overall study findings and caveats: Newly produced T cells mostly provided counts and TCRbeta diversity after one year, as hyperexpanded clones declined.

Germline V gene sequence: CDR1 MDHEN, CDR2 SYDVKM. V lost 7 bases and J 4 bases, leaving 5 bases between the germline ends. The CDR3 totals 11 residues. In this sample, this clonotype turned up many times. Its specificity is unknown. This sequence joins TRBV28 and TRBJ2-1, with D unclear. The source was PBMCs, collected before TCRalphabeta/CD19-depleted stem cell transplant. This TCR came from a girl aged 2 to 9 with aplastic anemia, due to receive a stem cell transplant. The CDR3 spells CASTWYNEQFF. Here the CDR3 DNA reads TGTGCCAGCACCTGGTACAATGAGCAGTTCTTC.